The 20 T cell receptor beta chains below were found in one sample sequenced in a study of T cell changes during pregnancy in multiple sclerosis. Some clones are missing from TCRdb's copy, which holds only in-frame ones; the method was immunoSEQ multiplex PCR. Seen here are over 45,000 clones, about 89% observed once, and the top ten hold about 1.7%. The source was peripheral blood, collected after pregnancy. The source of these receptors is a female donor with multiple sclerosis, enrolled in a pregnancy study.

The CDR3 sequence: CASSLARGLSTNEKLFF. DNA of the CDR3: TGTGCCAGCAGCCTTGCCAGGGGGCTCTCTACTAATGAAAAACTGTTTTTT. The gene calls are TRBV7-9 and TRBJ1-4; 8 bases line up with TRBD1. CDR3 length: 17 residues. The J segment lost 2 bases and the V segment lost 5 bases, leaving 10 bases of the junction unmatched. CDR1 and CDR2 from the germline V gene are SEHNR and FQNEAQ (reference sequence). Supplemented by reference TRBV7-9 and TRBJ1-4, the full variable domain reads DTGVSQNPRHKITKRGQNVTFRCDPISEHNRLYWYRQTLGQGPEFLTYFQNEAQLEKSRLLSDRFSAERPKGSFSTLEIQRTEQGDSAMYLCASSLARGLSTNEKLFFGSGTQLSVL.

The chain couples TRBV20-1 to TRBJ1-1; no firm D call. The germline gives CDR1 DFQATT, CDR2 SNEGSKA (reference sequence). The CDR3 consists of 11 residues. Trimming took 3 bases from V and 9 from J, leaving 11 bases between them. This CDR3 is CSASLRDQAFF. CDR3 nucleotides: TGCAGTGCTAGTCTTCGAGATCAAGCTTTCTTT.

The rearrangement links TRBV6-1 to TRBJ1-5; D gene ambiguous. Trimming shortened V by 6 bases and J by 0 bases, and 6 bases separated the two germline ends. The V gene's germline CDR1 is MNHNS and CDR2 SASEGT. This CDR3 has 13 amino acids. CDR3 DNA sequence: TGTGCCAGCAGGGTCTATAGCAATCAGCCCCAGCATTTT. It yields the protein CASRVYSNQPQHF.

This chain links TRBV15 with TRBJ2-1, with 9 bases identical to TRBD1. CDR1 is LNHNV, CDR2 YYDKDF, per germline (reference sequence). The length of the CDR3 is 15 residues. With 8 bases clipped from V and 5 bases from J, the junction kept 10 bases outside the gene matches. The CDR3 coding sequence is TGTGCCACCGCATCCGGGACAGGGATCCACAATGAGCAGTTCTTC. Residues: CATASGTGIHNEQFF.

This rearrangement joins TRBV19 to TRBJ1-1; D not certain. Germline lookup yields CDR1 LNHDA and CDR2 SQIVND (reference sequence). Trimming took off 5 bases at V and 3 bases at J, with 13 bases between the two ends. The CDR3 consists of 14 residues. The CDR3 bases are TGTGCCAGTAGTCTACGGACTAGCTACACTGAAGCTTTCTTT. Its translation is CASSLRTSYTEAFF.

The gene calls are TRBV4-2 and TRBJ2-2, with D possibly matching TRBD2 (6 bases). The CDR3 length is 17 residues. Germline CDR1 is LGHNA and CDR2 is YNFKEQ. Trimming cost V 3 bases and J 4 bases, with 18 bases left between them. CDR3 in DNA: TGTGCCAGCAGCCATGGGGTCGGGAGTCAGGGCACCGGGGAGCTGTTTTTT. This encodes CASSHGVGSQGTGELFF.

The chain has TRBV5-1 and TRBJ2-1, with 8 nucleotides matching TRBD1. The germline V gene encodes CDR1 SGHRS and CDR2 YFSETQ. CDR3 length: 14 residues. V shed 5 bases and J 7 bases; nucleotides not matched to a gene: 8. The CDR3 loop is CASRDRAEFNEQFF. Written as DNA, the CDR3 is TGCGCCAGCAGGGACAGGGCTGAATTTAATGAGCAGTTCTTC.

V is TRBV4-3 and J is TRBJ1-3; no definite D call. The CDR3 is 14 residues long. The ends were cut back, 1 base at V and 8 bases at J, with 12 bases in the middle. Looked up from germline, CDR1 is LGHNA and CDR2 is YSLEER. DNA of the CDR3: TGCGCCAGCAGCCAAGGGACCATGAGGGACACCATATATTTT. Translating it yields CASSQGTMRDTIYF.

The chain uses TRBV7-2 and TRBJ1-1; 7 bases fit TRBD1. The trim removed 5 bases at V and 1 base at J, leaving 4 bases unmatched. CDR1 is SGHTA, CDR2 FQGNSA, per germline. CDR3 size: 14 residues. CDR3 sequence (DNA): TGTGCCAGCAGCCCGACAGGGAGGAACACTGAAGCTTTCTTT. Translating it yields CASSPTGRNTEAFF.

The rearrangement joins TRBV28 to TRBJ1-1, with 8 bases lining up with TRBD1. CDR1 is MDHEN and CDR2 is SYDVKM in the germline V gene. This CDR3 has 12 residues. The J segment lost 11 bases and the V segment lost 2 bases, leaving 4 bases of the junction unmatched. The CDR3 sequence: CASSLRGDRAFF. CDR3 sequence (DNA): TGTGCCAGCAGTTTAAGGGGGGACAGGGCTTTCTTT.

The chain is built from TRBV5-1 and TRBJ1-1, with 11 bases lining up with TRBD1. This CDR3 region has 16 residues. Germline lookup yields CDR1 SGHRS and CDR2 YFSETQ. Trimming removed 2 bases from V and 6 bases from J; junction bases left unmatched: 9. The CDR3 DNA follows: TGCGCCAGCAGCTTCGGACCGGGACAGGGGGGGGCTGAAGCTTTCTTT. Translated: CASSFGPGQGGAEAFF.

This rearrangement joins TRBV28 to TRBJ1-5; 10 nucleotides line up with TRBD1. This CDR3 has 17 residues. Trimming cost V 5 bases and J 5 bases; bases outside gene matches: 12. CDR1 is MDHEN, CDR2 SYDVKM, per germline. This CDR3 is CASSLRPGQGLHQPQHF. As DNA, the CDR3 is TGTGCCAGCAGTCTCCGACCGGGACAGGGGTTGCATCAGCCCCAGCATTTT.

The gene calls are TRBV9 and TRBJ2-3; 10 bases are a match to TRBD1. Germline trimming cut 4 bases from V and 3 bases from J; bases unmatched to any gene: 5. This CDR3 is 15 amino acids long. Germline V gene lookup returns CDR1 SGDLS and CDR2 YYNGEE. The CDR3 nucleotides read TGTGCCAGCAGCCGGGACAGGGGTATTACAGATACGCAGTATTTT. It yields the protein CASSRDRGITDTQYF.

This chain connects TRBV9 to TRBJ2-3; 10 bases map to TRBD2. CDR1 is SGDLS, CDR2 YYNGEE, per germline. V trimming: 2 bases; J trimming: 4 bases; junction bases outside the gene matches: 10. CDR3 length equals 17 residues. CDR3 sequence: CASSVESGGAGPDTQYF. For the CDR3, the DNA is TGTGCCAGCAGCGTGGAAAGCGGGGGGGCAGGCCCAGATACGCAGTATTTT.

This chain joins TRBV5-1 and TRBJ2-3; 14 nucleotides line up with TRBD2. V was pared by 3 bases and J by 1 base, with 1 base of the junction left unmatched. The CDR3 loop spans 16 amino acids. Germline CDR1 and CDR2: SGHRS and YFSETQ. DNA of the CDR3: TGCGCCAGCAGCTCGGGACTAGCGGGGGGCACAGATACGCAGTATTTT. Its protein product is CASSSGLAGGTDTQYF.

The gene calls are TRBV7-2 and TRBJ2-1, with a possible D match to TRBD2 (6 bases). CDR1 and CDR2 from the germline V gene are SGHTA and FQGNSA. The V and J ends lost 11 bases and 6 bases respectively, with 17 bases between them. CDR3 length equals 13 residues. CDR3 DNA sequence: TGTGCCTCCCGGCGGGGCAGAAGCAATGAGCAGTTCTTC. Its protein is CASRRGRSNEQFF.

The chain combines TRBV2 with TRBJ2-7, with TRBD1 matching 9 bases. Germline trimming cut 11 bases from V and 4 bases from J; bases unmatched to any gene: 9. Germline loops: CDR1 SNHLY, CDR2 FYNNEI. The CDR3 sequence is 13 residues long. The CDR3 spells CAGMDRGGYEQYF. CDR3 bases: TGTGCCGGAATGGACAGGGGCGGGTACGAGCAGTACTTC.

The CDR3 DNA reads as TGTGCCAGCAGCGTCGACTACGGTTCACCCCTCCACTTT. This gives the protein CASSVDYGSPLHF. This chain links TRBV9 with TRBJ1-6; D is ambiguous. The CDR3 is 13 amino acids. Germline values: CDR1 SGDLS, CDR2 YYNGEE. Trimming cost V 2 bases and J 9 bases, with 9 bases left between them.

This chain connects TRBV5-6 to TRBJ1-2; 7 bases fit TRBD1. The CDR3 is 16 residues long. After removal of 4 bases from V and 9 bases from J, the junction contained 18 bases not matched to a gene. Germline-derived CDR1 and CDR2 are SGHDT and YYEEEE. The CDR3: CASSQHSFRDSLSYTF. The CDR3 DNA is TGTGCCAGCAGCCAACATTCTTTCCGGGACAGCCTTAGCTACACCTTC.

CDR3 DNA: TGTGCCAGCAGCTCCGGCCTTGTAGGGAGGGATGAAAAACTGTTTTTT. Its protein product is CASSSGLVGRDEKLFF. This chain links TRBV5-4 with TRBJ1-4, with D hard to call. The CDR3 contains 16 residues. The V and J ends lost 3 bases and 6 bases respectively, with 18 bases between them. Germline V lookup: CDR1 SGHNT, CDR2 YYREEE (reference sequence).